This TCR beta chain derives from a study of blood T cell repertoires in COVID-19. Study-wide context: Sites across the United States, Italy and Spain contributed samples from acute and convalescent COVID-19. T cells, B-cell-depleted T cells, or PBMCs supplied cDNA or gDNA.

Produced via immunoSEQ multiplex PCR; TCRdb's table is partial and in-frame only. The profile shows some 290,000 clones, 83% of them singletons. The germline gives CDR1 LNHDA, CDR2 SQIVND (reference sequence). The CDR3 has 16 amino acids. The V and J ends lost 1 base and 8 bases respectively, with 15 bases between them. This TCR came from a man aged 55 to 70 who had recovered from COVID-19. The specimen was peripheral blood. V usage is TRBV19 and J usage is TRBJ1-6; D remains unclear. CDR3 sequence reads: CASSIGRPAGDSPLHF. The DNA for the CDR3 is TGTGCCAGTAGTATAGGTCGCCCCGCCGGAGATTCACCCCTCCACTTT. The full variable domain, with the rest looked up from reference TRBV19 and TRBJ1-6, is DGGITQSPKYLFRKEGQNVTLSCEQNLNHDAMYWYRQDPGQGLRLIYYSQIVNDFQKGDIAEGYSVSREKKESFPLTVTSAQKNPTAFYLCASSIGRPAGDSPLHFGNGTRLTVT.